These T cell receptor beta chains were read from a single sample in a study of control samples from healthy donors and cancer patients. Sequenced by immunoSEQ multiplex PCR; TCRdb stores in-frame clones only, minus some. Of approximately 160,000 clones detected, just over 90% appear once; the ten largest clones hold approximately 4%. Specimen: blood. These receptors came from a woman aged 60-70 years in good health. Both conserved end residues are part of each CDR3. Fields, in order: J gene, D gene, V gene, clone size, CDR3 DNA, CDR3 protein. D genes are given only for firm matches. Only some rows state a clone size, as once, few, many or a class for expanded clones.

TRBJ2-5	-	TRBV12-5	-	TGTGCTAGTGGTTTGGTACTTACCCGGGGGGCAGGGGAGACCCAGTACTTC	CASGLVLTRGAGETQYF
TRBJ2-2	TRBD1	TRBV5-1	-	TGCGCCAGCAGCATTGGGGGGACAGGGGGCACCGGGGAGCTGTTTTTT	CASSIGGTGGTGELFF
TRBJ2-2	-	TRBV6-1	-	TGTGCCAGCAGTGAACTGGGGGGTTCCACCGGGGAGCTGTTTTTT	CASSELGGSTGELFF
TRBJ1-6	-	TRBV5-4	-	TGTGCCAGCAGCTTGGACGGCGGATCACTAAATTCACCCCTCCACTTT	CASSLDGGSLNSPLHF
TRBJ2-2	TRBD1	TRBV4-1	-	TGCGCCAGCAGCCAAGATAAGGGGGCGCGCACCGGGGAGCTGTTTTTT	CASSQDKGARTGELFF
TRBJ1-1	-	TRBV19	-	TGTGCCAGTAGTAGGAACAGGGATACTGAAGCTTTCTTT	CASSRNRDTEAFF
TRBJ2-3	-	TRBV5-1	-	TGCGCAACACGTACCAGCACAGATACGCAGTATTTT	CATRTSTDTQYF
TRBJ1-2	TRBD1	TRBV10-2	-	TGCGCCAGCAGTGGTGAAAGGGGGCTCAACTATGGCTACACCTTC	CASSGERGLNYGYTF
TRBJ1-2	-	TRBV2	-	TGTGCCAGCAGTAGTGACAAATATGGCTACACCTTC	CASSSDKYGYTF
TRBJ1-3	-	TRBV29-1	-	TGCAGCGTTGCTGTGGCCTCTGGAAACACCATATATTTT	CSVAVASGNTIYF
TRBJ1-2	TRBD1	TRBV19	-	TGTGCCAGTAGTATAGTACGAGACAGGGCTAACTATGGCTACACCTTC	CASSIVRDRANYGYTF
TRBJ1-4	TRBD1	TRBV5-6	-	TGTGCCAGCAGCTTGGACAGGGGCGAAAAACTGTTTTTT	CASSLDRGEKLFF
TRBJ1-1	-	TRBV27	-	TGTGCCAGCAGTTTTCCAGGGATGAACACTGAAGCTTTCTTT	CASSFPGMNTEAFF
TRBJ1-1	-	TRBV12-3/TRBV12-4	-	TGTGCCAGCAGTTTAAAGGGAGCCACTGAAGCTTTCTTT	CASSLKGATEAFF
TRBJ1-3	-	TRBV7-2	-	TGTGCCAGCAGCTTACTCGCCCCAAGGGACACCATATATTTT	CASSLLAPRDTIYF
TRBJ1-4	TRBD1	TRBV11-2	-	TGTGCCAGCAGCGCCGGACAGGTTGAAAAACTGTTTTTT	CASSAGQVEKLFF
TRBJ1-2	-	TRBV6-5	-	TGTGCCAGCAGCCCCGATGGGCTGGCCTATGGCTACACCTTC	CASSPDGLAYGYTF
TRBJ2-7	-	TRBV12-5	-	TGTGCTAGTGGTCGACCGCAGGGGGGGGGCCGCGAGCAGTACTTC	CASGRPQGGGREQYF
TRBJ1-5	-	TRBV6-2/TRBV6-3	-	TGTGCCAGCAGCTCCACCTCGACAGGATCGAATCAGCCCCAGCATTTT	CASSSTSTGSNQPQHF
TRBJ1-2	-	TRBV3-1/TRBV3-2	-	TGTGCCAGCAGCCAAGCAAGGGCCCGGGGCTACACCTTC	CASSQARARGYTF
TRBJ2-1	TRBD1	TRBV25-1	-	TGTGCCAGCAGTGAAGCACCAGGGGGATTTTACAATGAGCAGTTCTTC	CASSEAPGGFYNEQFF
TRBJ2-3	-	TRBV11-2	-	TGTGCCAGCAGCCTCCGAGGAGCTGGGAATACGCAGTATTTT	CASSLRGAGNTQYF
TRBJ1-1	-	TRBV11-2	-	TGTGCCAGCAGCTTGACATCGGCGGGGTACACTGAAGCTTTCTTT	CASSLTSAGYTEAFF
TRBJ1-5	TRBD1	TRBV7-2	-	TGTGCCAGCAGCTTGACAGGGGGCGGCAATCAGCCCCAGCATTTT	CASSLTGGGNQPQHF
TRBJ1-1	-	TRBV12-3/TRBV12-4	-	TGTGCCAGCAGATTCGGATCGGCTAAAGCTTTCTTT	CASRFGSAKAFF
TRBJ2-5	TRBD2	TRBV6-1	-	TGTGCCAGCAGTGGCGGGGGGGCGATGGGGGAAGAGACCCAGTACTTC	CASSGGGAMGEETQYF
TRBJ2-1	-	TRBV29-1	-	TGCAGCGTCGACTCGAGCTCCTACAATGAGCAGTTCTTC	CSVDSSSYNEQFF
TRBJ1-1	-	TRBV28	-	TGTGCCAGCAGTTTCGGAGACAGGTACACTGAAGCTTTCTTT	CASSFGDRYTEAFF
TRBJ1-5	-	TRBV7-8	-	TGTGCCAGCAGCCATACCGATAGCAATCAGCCCCAGCATTTT	CASSHTDSNQPQHF
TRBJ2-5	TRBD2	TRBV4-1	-	TGCGCCAGCAGCCAAGGATCCTCGGGACTAGCGGGAGGAGAGACCCAGTACTTC	CASSQGSSGLAGGETQYF
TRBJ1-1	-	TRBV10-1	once	TGCGCCAGCAGTGAGCCCGGTCCCGGGAAGGCTGAAGCTTTCTTT	CASSEPGPGKAEAFF
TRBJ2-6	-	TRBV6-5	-	TGTGCCAGCAGTTACGACAGCAACTCTGGGGCCAACGTCCTGACTTTC	CASSYDSNSGANVLTF
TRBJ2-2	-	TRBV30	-	TGTGCCTGGACGCCCGGGGTGGTTAACGGGGAGCTGTTTTTT	CAWTPGVVNGELFF
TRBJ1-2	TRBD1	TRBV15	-	TGTGCCACCACCCCTAGACAGGGTATCTTCACCTTC	CATTPRQGIFTF
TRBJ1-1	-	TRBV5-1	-	TGCGCCAGCAGCTTGGAAGGCGTCGCACTGAACACTGAAGCTTTCTTT	CASSLEGVALNTEAFF
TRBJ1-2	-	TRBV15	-	TGTGCCACCAGCATCCTTCCCGACAGGATCGGTGGCTACACCTTC	CATSILPDRIGGYTF
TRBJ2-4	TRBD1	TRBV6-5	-	TGTGCCAGCAGGCGCGACGGGACAGGGGGCTATATTCAGTACTTC	CASRRDGTGGYIQYF
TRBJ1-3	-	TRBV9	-	TGTGCCAGCAGCGGAGGGGACACTTCTGGAAACACCATATATTTT	CASSGGDTSGNTIYF
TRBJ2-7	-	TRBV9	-	TGTGCCAGCAGCGTAGGTCAGAACTACGAGCAGTACTTC	CASSVGQNYEQYF
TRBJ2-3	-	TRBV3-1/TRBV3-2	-	TGTGCCAGCAGCCCAACGACCAGGGCAGATACGCAGTATTTT	CASSPTTRADTQYF
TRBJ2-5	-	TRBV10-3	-	TGTGCCATCAGTGAGTCTACAGCTCAAGAGACCCAGTACTTC	CAISESTAQETQYF
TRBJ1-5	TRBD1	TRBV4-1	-	TGCGCCAGCAGCCAAGAGGCGCAGGGGGCTTATGGCAATCAGCCCCAGCATTTT	CASSQEAQGAYGNQPQHF
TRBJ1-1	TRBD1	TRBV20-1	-	TGCAGTGCTAGTCCCCAGGGGGGCAGGACTGAAGCTTTCTTT	CSASPQGGRTEAFF
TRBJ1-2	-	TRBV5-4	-	TGTGCCAGCAGCTTCGATAACTATGGCTACACCTTC	CASSFDNYGYTF
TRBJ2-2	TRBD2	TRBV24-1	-	TGTGCCACCAGCCCCGGGGGGGCTAAGAACACCGGGGAGCTGTTTTTT	CATSPGGAKNTGELFF
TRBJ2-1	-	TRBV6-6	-	TGTGCCAGCAGTTACGTTGGTACAGACCTTCAGTTCTTC	CASSYVGTDLQFF
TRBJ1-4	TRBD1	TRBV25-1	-	TGTGCCAGTACAAAACAGGGGTTGACTAATGAAAAACTGTTTTTT	CASTKQGLTNEKLFF
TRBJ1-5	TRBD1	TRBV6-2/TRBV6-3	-	TGTGCCAGCAGCCGGGACAGCCATCAGCCCCAGCATTTT	CASSRDSHQPQHF